This T cell receptor (beta chain) was obtained from a study of cytomegalovirus exposure and HLA in healthy donors. This PCR relied on a set of 60 Vbeta primers and 13 Jbeta primers. Assay used: immunoSEQ multiplex PCR; TCRdb lists only in-frame clones, some missing. The sample comprises over 85,000 clones, roughly 70% of which are singletons, and 2.1% rests with the top ten. Sequenced material: PBMCs. The source is a man aged 30 to 39 in good health and CMV-seronegative.

CDR3 DNA sequence: TGCAGCGCACTGGGAGGAGAGACCCAGTACTTC. Protein: CSALGGETQYF. The rearrangement links TRBV29-1 to TRBJ2-5; D is possibly TRBD2 (6 bases). Germline values: CDR1 SQVTM, CDR2 ANQGSEA. CDR3 length: 11 residues. V was clipped by 7 bases and J by 4 bases, with 10 bases between them.